The next 10 T cell receptor beta chains were all read from a single sample in a study of monozygotic twins with cystic fibrosis. The protocol was immunoSEQ multiplex PCR, while the TCRdb copy is restricted to in-frame clones and leaves out a portion. The table includes some 31,000 clones, around four fifths detected once. Material: blood. These receptors were taken from a girl aged 2 to 9 with cystic fibrosis.

CDR3 sequence (DNA): TGTGCCAGCAGTGAAGCTGGGACTAGCGGGTACACCGGGGAGCTGTTTTTT. It is translated as CASSEAGTSGYTGELFF. The chain uses TRBV6-1 and TRBJ2-2, with 12 bases identical to TRBD2. This CDR3 has 17 residues. From germline, CDR1 is MNHNS and CDR2 SASEGT. Trimming removed 0 bases from V and 3 bases from J; junction bases left unmatched: 2.

The V call is TRBV19, the J call TRBJ1-5; 11 bases are shared with TRBD1. This CDR3 region has 14 residues. Trimming at V came to 6 bases and at J to 6 bases, leaving 4 bases not matched to a gene. Germline V gives CDR1 LNHDA, CDR2 SQIVND (reference sequence). The CDR3: CASRRDRGVQPQHF. In nucleotides, the CDR3 is TGTGCCAGTAGGCGGGACAGGGGGGTTCAGCCCCAGCATTTT.

This clone was detected once. J is TRBJ1-1 and V is TRBV5-4, with D perhaps TRBD1 (5 bases). This CDR3 spans 14 amino acids. V gave up 7 bases and J gave up 4 bases, with 17 bases separating them. Per germline, CDR1 SGHNT and CDR2 YYREEE (reference sequence). The DNA for the CDR3 is TGTGCCAGCCTCTCCCAGGGCGGCGGCACTGAAGCTTTCTTT. This codes for CASLSQGGGTEAFF.

The chain is built from TRBV19 and TRBJ1-2; D unclear. CDR1 is LNHDA and CDR2 is SQIVND in the germline V gene (reference sequence). V was pared by 0 bases and J by 7 bases, with 9 bases between. The CDR3 covers 13 residues. The DNA of the CDR3 is TGTGCCAGTAGTATAGATGGCGCAGGTGGCTACACCTTC. As protein: CASSIDGAGGYTF.

The CDR3, as DNA: TGTGCCTGGAGTCCCGGACAGGTCCAGCCCTACGAGCAGTACTTC. Amino acids: CAWSPGQVQPYEQYF. The chain links TRBV30 to TRBJ2-7; TRBD1 matches at 7 bases. The V segment lost 2 bases and the J segment 2 bases; nucleotides outside the gene matches: 9. Germline values: CDR1 GTSNPN, CDR2 SVGIG (reference sequence). The CDR3 runs 15 residues. The full variable domain, completed using reference TRBV30 and TRBJ2-7, is SQTIHQWPATLVQPVGSPLSLECTVEGTSNPNLYWYRQAAGRGLQLLFYSVGIGQISSEVPQNLSASRPQDRQFILSSKKLLLSDSGFYLCAWSPGQVQPYEQYFGPGTRLTVT.

V and J are TRBV14 and TRBJ1-1; D gene uncertain. There are 13 residues in the CDR3. V was trimmed by 4 bases and J by 1 base, leaving 7 bases between them. Germline CDR1 is SGHDN and CDR2 is FVKESK. This CDR3 is CASSRHKNTEAFF. In DNA, the CDR3 is TGTGCCAGCAGCCGCCATAAGAACACTGAAGCTTTCTTT.

The chain combines TRBV19 with TRBJ1-1, with 7 bases matching TRBD1. V shed 4 bases, J shed 2 bases, and the junction held 16 bases outside the gene matches. The length of the CDR3 is 18 residues. Per the germline V gene, CDR1 is LNHDA and CDR2 is SQIVND (reference sequence). DNA of the CDR3: TGTGCCAGTAGTAGGGGGCACAGGGGTGGTGAGAAAAACACTGAAGCTTTCTTT. Translated: CASSRGHRGGEKNTEAFF.

The V gene is TRBV18, the J gene TRBJ1-1; 8 bases are a match to TRBD1. Germline values: CDR1 KGHSH, CDR2 LQKENI. Germline trimming cut 6 bases from V and 1 base from J; bases unmatched to any gene: 4. CDR3 length equals 14 residues. Here the CDR3 reads CASSLGTGNTEAFF. CDR3 in DNA: TGTGCCAGCTCCCTGGGGACAGGGAACACTGAAGCTTTCTTT. The full variable domain, with the rest looked up from reference TRBV18 and TRBJ1-1, is NAGVMQNPRHLVRRRGQEARLRCSPMKGHSHVYWYRQLPEEGLKFMVYLQKENIIDESGMPKERFSAEFPKEGPSILRIQQVVRGDSAAYFCASSLGTGNTEAFFGQGTRLTVV.

This clone was counted once. CDR3 protein: CASSLVAGGTDTQYF. CDR3 coding DNA: TGTGCCAGCAGCTTGGTAGCGGGAGGCACAGATACGCAGTATTTT. J is TRBJ2-3 and V is TRBV5-6, with 9 bases fitting TRBD2. The CDR3 extends over 15 amino acids. The germline CDR1 and CDR2 sequences are SGHDT and YYEEEE. J was trimmed by 1 base and V by 0 bases; bases with no gene match: 0.

The chain uses TRBV28 and TRBJ1-2, with D perhaps matching TRBD1 (5 bases). The CDR3 extends over 15 amino acids. CDR1 and CDR2 from the germline V gene are MDHEN and SYDVKM. Deletions cut 1 base from V and 2 bases from J, with 11 bases between. The CDR3 bases are TGTGCCAGCAGTTTATTATTTTGGGACAACTATGGCTACACCTTC. This sequence encodes CASSLLFWDNYGYTF.